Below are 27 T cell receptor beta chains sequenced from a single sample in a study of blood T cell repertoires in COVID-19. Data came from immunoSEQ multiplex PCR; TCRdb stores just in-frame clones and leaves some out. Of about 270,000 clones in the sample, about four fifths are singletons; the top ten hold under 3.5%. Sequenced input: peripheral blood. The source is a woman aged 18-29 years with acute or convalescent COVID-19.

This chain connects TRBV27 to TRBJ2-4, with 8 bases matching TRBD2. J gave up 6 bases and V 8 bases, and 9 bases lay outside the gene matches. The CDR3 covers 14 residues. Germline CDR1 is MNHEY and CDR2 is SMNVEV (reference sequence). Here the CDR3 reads CASAGAGGTNIQYF. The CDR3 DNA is TGTGCCAGCGCCGGGGCGGGAGGAACAAACATTCAGTACTTC.

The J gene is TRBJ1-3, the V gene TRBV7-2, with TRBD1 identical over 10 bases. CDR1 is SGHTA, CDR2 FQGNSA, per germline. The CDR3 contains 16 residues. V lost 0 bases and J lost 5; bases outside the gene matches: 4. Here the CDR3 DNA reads TGTGCCAGCAGCTTAGCTGAGACAGGGGGCAGAAACACCATATATTTT. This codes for CASSLAETGGRNTIYF.

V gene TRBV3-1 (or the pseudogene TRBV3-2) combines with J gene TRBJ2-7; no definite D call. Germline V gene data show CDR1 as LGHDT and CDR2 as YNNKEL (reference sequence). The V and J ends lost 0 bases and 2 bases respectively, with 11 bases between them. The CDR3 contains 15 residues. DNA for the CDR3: TGTGCCAGCAGCCAAGAAGTTCAGCGACCCTACGAGCAGTACTTC. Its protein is CASSQEVQRPYEQYF.

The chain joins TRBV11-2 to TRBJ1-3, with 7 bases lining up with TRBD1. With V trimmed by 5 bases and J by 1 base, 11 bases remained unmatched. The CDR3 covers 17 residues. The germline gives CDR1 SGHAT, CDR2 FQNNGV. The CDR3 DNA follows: TGTGCCAGCAGCCCCCAGGCCCAGGGGGGTTCTGGAAACACCATATATTTT. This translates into CASSPQAQGGSGNTIYF.

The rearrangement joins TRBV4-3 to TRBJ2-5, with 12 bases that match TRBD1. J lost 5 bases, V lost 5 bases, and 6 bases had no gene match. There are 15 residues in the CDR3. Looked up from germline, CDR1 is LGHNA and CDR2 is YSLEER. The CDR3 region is CASSGGTGGAETQYF. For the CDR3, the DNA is TGCGCCAGCAGCGGAGGGACAGGGGGCGCGGAGACCCAGTACTTC.

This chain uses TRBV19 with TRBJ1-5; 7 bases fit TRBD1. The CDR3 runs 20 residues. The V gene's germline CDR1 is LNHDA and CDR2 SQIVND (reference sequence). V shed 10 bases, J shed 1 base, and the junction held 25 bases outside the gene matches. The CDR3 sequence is CATSLWDSRFRQGSNQPQHF. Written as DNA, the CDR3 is TGTGCCACGTCCTTATGGGACAGTAGGTTTCGGCAAGGGAGCAATCAGCCCCAGCATTTT.

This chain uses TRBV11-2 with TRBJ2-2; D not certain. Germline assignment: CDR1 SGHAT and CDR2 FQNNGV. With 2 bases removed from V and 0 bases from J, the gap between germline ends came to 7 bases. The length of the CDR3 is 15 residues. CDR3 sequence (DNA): TGTGCCAGCAGCTTACGGCGGCCGAACACCGGGGAGCTGTTTTTT. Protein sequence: CASSLRRPNTGELFF.

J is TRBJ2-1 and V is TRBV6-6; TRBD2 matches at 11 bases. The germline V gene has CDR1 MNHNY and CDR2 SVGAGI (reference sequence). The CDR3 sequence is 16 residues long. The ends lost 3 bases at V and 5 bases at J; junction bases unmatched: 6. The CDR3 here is CASSYRLAGKDNEQFF. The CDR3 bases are TGTGCCAGCAGTTATCGACTAGCGGGAAAAGACAATGAGCAGTTCTTC.

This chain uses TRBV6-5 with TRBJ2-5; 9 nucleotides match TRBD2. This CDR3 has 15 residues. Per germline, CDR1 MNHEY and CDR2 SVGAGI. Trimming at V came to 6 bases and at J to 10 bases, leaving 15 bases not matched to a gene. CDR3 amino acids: CASSAPGTSNFSQYF. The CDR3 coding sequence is TGTGCCAGCAGCGCCCCCGGGACTAGCAATTTCAGCCAGTACTTC.

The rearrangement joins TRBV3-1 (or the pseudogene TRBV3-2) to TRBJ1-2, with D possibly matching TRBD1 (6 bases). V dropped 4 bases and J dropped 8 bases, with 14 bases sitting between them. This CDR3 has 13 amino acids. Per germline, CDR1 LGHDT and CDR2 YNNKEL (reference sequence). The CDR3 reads CASSPRDIQGYTF. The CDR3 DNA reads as TGTGCCAGCAGCCCCCGGGACATCCAGGGCTACACCTTC.

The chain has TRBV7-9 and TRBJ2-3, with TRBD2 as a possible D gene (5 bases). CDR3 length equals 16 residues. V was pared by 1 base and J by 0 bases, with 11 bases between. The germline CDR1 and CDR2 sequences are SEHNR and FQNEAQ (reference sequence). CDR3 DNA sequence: TGTGCCAGCAGCTTAGATCGGGGTTTAAGCACAGATACGCAGTATTTT. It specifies CASSLDRGLSTDTQYF.

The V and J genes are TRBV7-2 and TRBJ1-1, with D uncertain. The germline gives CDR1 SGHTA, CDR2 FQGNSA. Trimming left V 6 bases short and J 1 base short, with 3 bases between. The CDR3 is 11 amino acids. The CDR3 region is CASRRNTEAFF. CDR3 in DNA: TGTGCCAGCAGGAGGAACACTGAAGCTTTCTTT.

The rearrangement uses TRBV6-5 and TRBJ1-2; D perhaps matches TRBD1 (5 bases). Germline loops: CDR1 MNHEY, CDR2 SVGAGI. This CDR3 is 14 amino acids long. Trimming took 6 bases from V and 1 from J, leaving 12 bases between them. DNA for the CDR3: TGTGCCAGCAGACGGACAAGCAGTAACTATGGCTACACCTTC. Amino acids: CASRRTSSNYGYTF.

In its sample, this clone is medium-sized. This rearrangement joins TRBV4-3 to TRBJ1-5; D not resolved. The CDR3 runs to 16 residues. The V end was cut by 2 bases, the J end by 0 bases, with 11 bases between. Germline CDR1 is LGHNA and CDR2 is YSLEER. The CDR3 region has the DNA TGCGCCAGCAGCCAATATCGGGGAGGTAGCAATCAGCCCCAGCATTTT. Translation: CASSQYRGGSNQPQHF.

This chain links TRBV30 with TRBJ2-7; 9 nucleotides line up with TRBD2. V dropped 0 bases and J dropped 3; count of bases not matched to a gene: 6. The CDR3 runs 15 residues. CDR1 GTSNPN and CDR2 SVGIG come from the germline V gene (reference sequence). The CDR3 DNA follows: TGTGCCTGGAGTGTAAGGGCTAGCGGGATCTACGAGCAGTACTTC. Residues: CAWSVRASGIYEQYF.

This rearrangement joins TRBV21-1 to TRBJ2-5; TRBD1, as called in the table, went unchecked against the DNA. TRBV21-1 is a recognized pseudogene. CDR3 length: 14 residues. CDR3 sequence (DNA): TGTGCCAGCACCTTACACGGGACAGGGGGTTCCCAGTACTTC. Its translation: CASTLHGTGGSQYF.

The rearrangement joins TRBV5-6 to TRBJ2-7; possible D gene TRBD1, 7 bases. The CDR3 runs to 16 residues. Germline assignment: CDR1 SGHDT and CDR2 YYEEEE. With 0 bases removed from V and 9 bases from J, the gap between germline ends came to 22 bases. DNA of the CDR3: TGTGCCAGCAGCTTGGGGCAGGGGGGTCCTCTTACGCTGCAGTACTTC. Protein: CASSLGQGGPLTLQYF.

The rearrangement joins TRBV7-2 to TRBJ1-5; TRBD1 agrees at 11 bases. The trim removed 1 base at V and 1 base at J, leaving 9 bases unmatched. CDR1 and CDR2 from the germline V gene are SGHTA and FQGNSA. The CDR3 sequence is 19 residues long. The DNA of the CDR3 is TGTGCCAGCAGCTTAGACCCGGGACAGGGGGGTGCGAGCAATCAGCCCCAGCATTTT. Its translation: CASSLDPGQGGASNQPQHF.

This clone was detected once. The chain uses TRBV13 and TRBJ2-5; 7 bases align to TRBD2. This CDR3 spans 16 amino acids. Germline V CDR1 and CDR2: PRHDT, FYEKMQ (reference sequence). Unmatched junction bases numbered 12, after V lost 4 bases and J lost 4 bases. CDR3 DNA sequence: TGTGCCAGCAGCTCCCCGTTTGCGGGAGATACAGAGACCCAGTACTTC. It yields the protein CASSSPFAGDTETQYF.

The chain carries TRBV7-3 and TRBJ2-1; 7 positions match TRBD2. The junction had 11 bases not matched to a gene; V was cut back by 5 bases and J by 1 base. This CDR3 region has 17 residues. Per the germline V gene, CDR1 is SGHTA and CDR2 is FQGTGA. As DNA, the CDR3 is TGTGCCAGCAGCCCACATCCTCTAGCGGATTCCTACAATGAGCAGTTCTTC. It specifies CASSPHPLADSYNEQFF.

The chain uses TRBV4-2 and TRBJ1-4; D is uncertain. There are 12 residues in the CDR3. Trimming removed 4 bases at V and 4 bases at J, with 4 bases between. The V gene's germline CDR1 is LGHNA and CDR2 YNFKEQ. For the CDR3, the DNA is TGTGCCAGCAGCCCCCTTAATGAAAAACTGTTTTTT. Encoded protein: CASSPLNEKLFF.

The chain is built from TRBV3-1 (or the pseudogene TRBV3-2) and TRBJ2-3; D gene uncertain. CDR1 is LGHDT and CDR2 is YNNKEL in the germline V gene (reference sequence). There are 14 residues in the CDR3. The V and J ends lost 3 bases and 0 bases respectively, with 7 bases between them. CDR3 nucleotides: TGTGCCAGCAGCCAGGGCCCCAGCACAGATACGCAGTATTTT. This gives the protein CASSQGPSTDTQYF.

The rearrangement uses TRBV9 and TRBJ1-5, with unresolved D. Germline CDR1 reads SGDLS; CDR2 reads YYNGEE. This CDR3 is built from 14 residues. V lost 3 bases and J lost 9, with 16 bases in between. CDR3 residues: CASSAGNGDRPQHF. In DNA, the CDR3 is TGTGCCAGCAGCGCGGGAAATGGGGATAGGCCCCAGCATTTT.

The chain's CDR3 is CASSLSGTGAYYEQYF. Written as DNA, the CDR3 is TGTGCCAGCAGTTTATCGGGGACAGGGGCCTACTACGAGCAGTACTTC. The rearrangement links TRBV27 to TRBJ2-7; 10 positions match TRBD1. Trimming cost V 0 bases and J 3 bases; bases outside gene matches: 5. The germline V gene encodes CDR1 MNHEY and CDR2 SMNVEV (reference sequence). The CDR3 length is 16 residues.

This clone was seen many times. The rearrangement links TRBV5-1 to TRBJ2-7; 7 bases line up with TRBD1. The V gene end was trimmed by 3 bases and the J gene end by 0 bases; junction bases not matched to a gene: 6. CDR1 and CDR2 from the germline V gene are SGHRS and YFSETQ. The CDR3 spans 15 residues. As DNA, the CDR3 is TGCGCCAGCAGCTATGAGGGACAGCCCTCCTACGAGCAGTACTTC. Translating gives CASSYEGQPSYEQYF.

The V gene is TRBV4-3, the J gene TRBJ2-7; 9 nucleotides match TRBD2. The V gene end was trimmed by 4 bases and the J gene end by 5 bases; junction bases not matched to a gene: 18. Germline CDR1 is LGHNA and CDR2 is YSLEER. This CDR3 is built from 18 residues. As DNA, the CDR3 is TGCGCCAGCAGCCGGGCTTGGAATAGCGGGAGTCGCGGGGACGAGCAGTACTTC. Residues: CASSRAWNSGSRGDEQYF.

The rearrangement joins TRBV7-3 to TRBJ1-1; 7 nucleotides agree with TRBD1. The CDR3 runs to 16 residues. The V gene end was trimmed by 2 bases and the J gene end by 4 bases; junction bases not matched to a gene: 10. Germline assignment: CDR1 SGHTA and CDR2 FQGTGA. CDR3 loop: CASSLVDRDRSTEAFF. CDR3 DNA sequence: TGTGCCAGCAGCTTAGTAGACAGGGACCGGAGCACTGAAGCTTTCTTT.